This T cell receptor (beta chain) was documented in a study of cytomegalovirus exposure and HLA in healthy donors. Concerning this clone: Its matching antigen is unknown.

The CDR3 totals 14 residues. Trimming took 4 bases from V and 0 from J, leaving 7 bases between them. Per the germline V gene, CDR1 is MNHNS and CDR2 is SASEGT. PCR used 60 Vbeta primers and 13 Jbeta primers. Measured with immunoSEQ multiplex PCR; TCRdb has only the in-frame clones, and not every one. The sample features roughly 120,000 clones, with roughly 3.5% in its top ten. Study results and caveats: About 90% or about 30% of the time was how often most TCR beta V segments were productive, according to an earlier analysis. Later analysis demonstrated an association between a missense DCLRE1C variant and TCR beta V- and J-gene trimming.

Sequencing was done on a sample of PBMCs. This sequence was found in a man between 18 and 35 years old in good health and CMV-seronegative. The V call is TRBV6-1, the J call TRBJ1-5; no definite D call. DNA for the CDR3: TGTGCCAGCAGTGGTCTGAGTAGCAATCAGCCCCAGCATTTT. Protein sequence: CASSGLSSNQPQHF.